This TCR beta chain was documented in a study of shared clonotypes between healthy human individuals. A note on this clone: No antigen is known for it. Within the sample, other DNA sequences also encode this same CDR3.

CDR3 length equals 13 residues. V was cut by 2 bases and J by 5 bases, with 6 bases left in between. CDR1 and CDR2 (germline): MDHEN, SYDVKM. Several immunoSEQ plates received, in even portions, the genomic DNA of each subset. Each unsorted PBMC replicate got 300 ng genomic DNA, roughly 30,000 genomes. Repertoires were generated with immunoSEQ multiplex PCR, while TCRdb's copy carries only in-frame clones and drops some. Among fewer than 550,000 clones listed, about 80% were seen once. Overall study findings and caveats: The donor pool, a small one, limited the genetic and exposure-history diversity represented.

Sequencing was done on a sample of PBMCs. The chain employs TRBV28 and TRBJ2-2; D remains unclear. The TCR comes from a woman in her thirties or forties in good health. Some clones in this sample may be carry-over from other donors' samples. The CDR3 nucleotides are TGTGCCAGCAGTTTACTAGATACCGGGGAGCTGTTTTTT. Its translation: CASSLLDTGELFF.